This note documents a single T cell receptor (beta chain) sequence. Its antigen is still unknown. Each sample came from a Caucasian adult donor living in Nashville, Tennessee. This entry comes from a study of shared clonotypes between healthy human individuals. General study results and limits: Expectations were that clonotype sharing among donors would be affected by sequencing depth.

The CDR3 has 16 amino acids. Germline lookup yields CDR1 GTSNPN and CDR2 SVGIG (reference sequence). V was pared by 3 bases and J by 5 bases, with 14 bases of the junction left unmatched. The assay was carried out at the deep level. Original processing methods: Owing to the provision of junction-only sequences devoid of quality scores by immunoSEQ, filtering differed. Clones were sequenced by immunoSEQ multiplex PCR, and TCRdb holds only the in-frame ones, with some missing. The D gene and trimming were derived from the DNA, and the V and J assignments and clone size from that table. The data hold millions of clones, with more than 80% observed a single time.

The rearrangement joins TRBV30 to TRBJ2-7; the match to TRBD2 covers 9 bases. The sample comprised naive CD4+ T cells sorted from blood. Subset noted: CD45RA+ positively selected. This clonotype was obtained from a man younger than 30 in good health. For the CDR3, the DNA is TGTGCCTGGAGCGGGTATGGCGGGGGGGCTTTCCACGAGCAGTACTTC. Its protein product is CAWSGYGGGAFHEQYF.